Below, one TCR beta chain is given with its context. This entry comes from a study of T-cell reconstitution after alpha-beta-depleted transplantation in children. During its preparation, the TCRbeta library received unique molecular identifiers. TCRdb reprocessed the PCR reads via MiXCR and lists one record per CDR3 protein. Seen here are some 640,000 distinct CDR3 sequences, roughly 15% observed once, and the top ten hold 0.8% to 1.1%. The V gene lost 4 bases and the J gene lost 4 bases, with 25 bases spanning the gap. The germline V gene encodes CDR1 DFQATT and CDR2 SNEGSKA (reference sequence). The CDR3 has 17 residues.

The specimen was PBMCs from the stem cell graft donor, collected from the stem cell graft. The TCR comes from a human donor who donated a stem cell graft to a child with acute myeloid leukemia. This chain joins TRBV20-1 and TRBJ2-5; D remains unclear. The CDR3 protein is CSAILTRRGEHGETQYF. For the CDR3, the DNA is TGCAGTGCTATTCTCACTCGTAGAGGAGAGCATGGAGAGACCCAGTACTTC.